This is a list of T cell receptor beta chains from one sample in a study of yellow fever vaccine responses in identical twins. TCRdb itself ran the RT-PCR reads through MiXCR, one entry per CDR3 protein. The sample lists about 4,200 distinct CDR3 sequences, approximately 83% occurring once. This material consisted of T cells from blood (PBMCs), unsorted or a sorted subset (not recorded which), taken before or after yellow fever vaccination (not recorded which). The origin of the receptors is a woman younger than 35 who received the yellow fever vaccine. Each CDR3 is given with its conserved first and last residue. D genes are given only for firm matches. Size is omitted from some rows. Given values are once, few, many or a class for expanded clones.

cdr3_aa cdr3_nt j_call clone_size d_call v_call
CASSQVPHYNEQFF TGTGCCAGCAGCCAAGTACCACATTACAATGAGCAGTTCTTC TRBJ2-1 - - TRBV14
CAISESGSSGNTIYF TGTGCCATCAGTGAGTCAGGGAGCTCTGGAAACACCATATATTTT TRBJ1-3 - - TRBV10-3
CATSRDGESNQPQHF TGTGCCACCAGCAGAGATGGGGAGAGCAATCAGCCCCAGCATTTT TRBJ1-5 - - TRBV15
CASSYAGGGNEQFF TGTGCCAGCAGCTACGCGGGAGGGGGAAATGAGCAGTTCTTC TRBJ2-1 - TRBD2 TRBV11-1
CSVEVGTAGTYNEQFF TGCAGCGTTGAAGTTGGTACGGCTGGAACCTACAATGAGCAGTTCTTC TRBJ2-1 - - TRBV29-1
CASSTDRDPFSEQYF TGTGCCAGTAGTACCGACAGGGACCCTTTTTCGGAGCAGTACTTC TRBJ2-7 - TRBD1 TRBV19
CASSYSTSGAYEQYF TGTGCCAGCAGTTACTCGACTAGCGGAGCCTACGAGCAGTACTTC TRBJ2-7 - TRBD2 TRBV6-2/TRBV6-3
CASRPPGTTGELFF TGTGCCAGCAGGCCCCCCGGGACCACCGGGGAGCTGTTTTTT TRBJ2-2 - - TRBV7-6
CASKTGDRGVGNEQFF TGTGCCAGCAAAACTGGAGACAGGGGGGTAGGGAATGAGCAGTTCTTC TRBJ2-1 - TRBD1 TRBV3-1
CASISYEQYF TGCGCCAGCATCAGCTACGAGCAGTACTTC TRBJ2-7 - - TRBV10-1
CASRTGTFETQYF TGTGCCAGCAGAACAGGGACGTTTGAGACCCAGTACTTC TRBJ2-5 - - TRBV28
CASSLRPLAGAYNEQFF TGTGCCAGCAGCCTCCGCCCCCTAGCGGGGGCCTACAATGAGCAGTTCTTC TRBJ2-1 - TRBD2 TRBV11-3
CASSPGFHGYTF TGTGCCAGCAGCCCAGGGTTTCATGGCTACACCTTC TRBJ1-2 once - TRBV11-1
CASSLGYTGGLREQYF TGCGCCAGCAGCCTAGGATACACAGGGGGACTTCGGGAGCAGTACTTC TRBJ2-7 - TRBD1 TRBV4-1
CASSLALVDSYNEQFF TGCGCCAGCAGCTTGGCCCTAGTTGACTCCTACAATGAGCAGTTCTTC TRBJ2-1 - - TRBV5-1
CSVTSGDTQYF TGCAGCGTTACTAGCGGCGATACGCAGTATTTT TRBJ2-3 - TRBD2 TRBV29-1
CASNGLAGGLAYNEQFF TGTGCCAGTAACGGACTAGCGGGAGGCCTAGCCTACAATGAGCAGTTCTTC TRBJ2-1 - TRBD2 TRBV27
CASSLTIRSSAGGAYEQYF TGTGCCAGCAGCTTAACCATCCGATCGAGTGCAGGTGGTGCCTACGAGCAGTACTTC TRBJ2-7 - - TRBV7-3
CASSQGDAYEQYF TGCGCCAGCAGCCAAGGTGACGCCTACGAGCAGTACTTC TRBJ2-7 - - TRBV4-1
CASNSGQVERETQYF TGCGCCAGCAATTCGGGACAGGTTGAAAGAGAGACCCAGTACTTC TRBJ2-5 few TRBD1 TRBV5-1
CASSPRGGTDTQYF TGTGCCAGCAGTCCCCGTGGGGGCACAGATACGCAGTATTTT TRBJ2-3 - - TRBV6-2/TRBV6-3
CASSPPNIDRTYEQYF TGTGCCAGCTCACCACCGAATATAGACAGGACCTACGAGCAGTACTTC TRBJ2-7 - - TRBV18
CASSIRTGTISYEQYF TGTGCCAGCAGCATTCGGACAGGGACGATTTCCTACGAGCAGTACTTC TRBJ2-7 - TRBD1 TRBV11-2
CASSHPRGGEQYF TGTGCCAGCAGCCATCCCAGGGGTGGCGAGCAGTACTTC TRBJ2-7 - - TRBV7-2
CASITSGLNTDTQYF TGTGCCAGCATAACTAGCGGGCTAAACACAGATACGCAGTATTTT TRBJ2-3 - TRBD2 TRBV11-3
CASSRLAGGGRTGELFF TGTGCCAGCAGTCGGCTAGCGGGAGGGGGGCGGACCGGGGAGCTGTTTTTT TRBJ2-2 - TRBD2 TRBV12-3/TRBV12-4
CSVELRYNEQFF TGCAGCGTTGAATTAAGGTACAATGAGCAGTTCTTC TRBJ2-1 - - TRBV29-1
CAWRDRGTEAFF TGTGCCTGGAGGGACCGAGGGACTGAAGCTTTCTTT TRBJ1-1 - - TRBV30
CASSPREVDTQYF TGTGCCAGCTCACCTCGGGAGGTTGATACGCAGTATTTT TRBJ2-3 - TRBD2 TRBV18
CASSLAPNTGELFF TGTGCCAGCAGCTTAGCGCCGAACACCGGGGAGCTGTTTTTT TRBJ2-2 once - TRBV7-3
CASSLMREQYF TGCGCCAGCAGCTTGATGAGGGAGCAGTACTTC TRBJ2-7 - - TRBV5-1
CASSHSPDSDNEQFF TGCGCCAGCAGTCACTCCCCGGACAGCGACAATGAGCAGTTCTTC TRBJ2-1 - - TRBV23-1
CSVRTPKLNEQYF TGCAGCGTTCGGACTCCAAAACTAAACGAGCAGTACTTC TRBJ2-7 - - TRBV29-1
CASSSLQGGKNTEAFF TGTGCCAGCAGCTCCCTACAGGGGGGTAAAAACACTGAAGCTTTCTTT TRBJ1-1 - TRBD1 TRBV11-1
CSARDHSGGDEQFF TGCAGTGCTAGAGATCACTCAGGGGGTGATGAGCAGTTCTTC TRBJ2-1 - TRBD1 TRBV20-1
CASSLYSTNTEAFF TGTGCCAGCAGCTTATACTCGACGAACACTGAAGCTTTCTTT TRBJ1-1 - - TRBV11-1
CASSQGWGDNEQFF TGTGCCAGCAGCCAGGGTTGGGGTGACAATGAGCAGTTCTTC TRBJ2-1 - - TRBV3-1
CSAREWTSTYEQYF TGCAGTGCTAGAGAATGGACTAGTACCTACGAGCAGTACTTC TRBJ2-7 - TRBD2 TRBV20-1
CASSLRTGSSYEQYF TGTGCCAGCAGCTTAAGGACAGGGAGCTCCTACGAGCAGTACTTC TRBJ2-7 once TRBD1 TRBV11-1
CASSLIGGISYNEQFF TGTGCCAGCAGCCTGATTGGGGGAATCTCCTACAATGAGCAGTTCTTC TRBJ2-1 - - TRBV11-3
CASSPPYTGKAFF TGTGCCAGCTCACCACCTTACACAGGGAAGGCTTTCTTT TRBJ1-1 - - TRBV18
CASSMGYGYTF TGTGCCAGCAGTATGGGCTATGGCTACACCTTC TRBJ1-2 few - TRBV12-3/TRBV12-4
CSAQGQNFYEQYF TGCAGTGCCCAGGGACAAAATTTCTACGAGCAGTACTTC TRBJ2-7 - - TRBV20-1
CASRPDAYNEQFF TGTGCCAGCAGGCCCGACGCTTACAATGAGCAGTTCTTC TRBJ2-1 - - TRBV7-6
CSATTGTGLSQYF TGCAGTGCTACAACCGGGACAGGGTTGTCCCAGTACTTC TRBJ2-5 - TRBD1 TRBV20-1
CASRLGQGINQPQHF TGTGCCAGCAGGTTGGGACAGGGCATTAATCAGCCCCAGCATTTT TRBJ1-5 once TRBD1 TRBV11-3
CATFEYNEQFF TGTGCCACATTCGAGTACAATGAGCAGTTCTTC TRBJ2-1 - - TRBV10-3
CASSSQEYNEQFF TGTGCCAGCTCATCCCAGGAGTACAATGAGCAGTTCTTC TRBJ2-1 once - TRBV18
CASSQQNTIYF TGTGCCAGCAGCCAACAAAACACCATATATTTT TRBJ1-3 once - TRBV4-2
CSVESAGTGLTDTQYF TGCAGCGTTGAATCGGCCGGGACAGGGCTCACAGATACGCAGTATTTT TRBJ2-3 - TRBD1 TRBV29-1
CASSTPPSTDTQYF TGTGCCAGCTCAACTCCTCCTAGCACAGATACGCAGTATTTT TRBJ2-3 - - TRBV18
CASSSPGTAAYTQYF TGTGCCAGCAGTTCACCCGGGACTGCGGCGTATACGCAGTATTTT TRBJ2-3 - - TRBV28
CASSYSIGYEQYF TGTGCCAGCAGTTACTCGATCGGTTACGAGCAGTACTTC TRBJ2-7 - - TRBV6-2/TRBV6-3
CASSVLGQTNTGELFF TGTGCCAGCAGCGTACTGGGACAGACCAACACCGGGGAGCTGTTTTTT TRBJ2-2 - TRBD1 TRBV9